The T cell receptor (beta chain) described here comes from a study of T-cell reconstitution after alpha-beta-depleted transplantation in children. The CDR3 length is 13 residues. Researchers prepared the TCRbeta library using unique molecular identifiers, the study reports. TCRdb reprocessed the PCR reads via MiXCR and lists one record per CDR3 protein. The sample shows about 610,000 distinct CDR3 sequences, more than 9% of them seen only once. In the case of this clonotype: One base away lies a much larger clone, so this may be a sequencing read error.

The rearrangement links TRBV5-2 to TRBJ2-7; the listed D gene, TRBD2, was not tested against the DNA. TRBV5-2 is designated a pseudogene. Specimen: PBMCs from the stem cell graft donor, collected from the stem cell graft. The sequence was obtained from a human donor who donated a stem cell graft to a child with acute myeloid leukemia. CDR3 nucleotide sequence: TGTGCCATCCGCGCGGGAGAATCCTACGAGCAGTACTTC. Translated, it gives CAIRAGESYEQYF.